The rows below give T cell receptor beta chains drawn from one sample of a study of patients with pleural tuberculosis. TCRdb reprocessed the reads with MiXCR, giving one entry per CDR3 protein. The repertoire holds some 29,000 distinct CDR3 sequences, with 15% to 20% as singletons. The sample was peripheral blood. Every receptor here comes from a human donor with pleural tuberculosis. Both conserved end residues are part of each CDR3. A D gene is named only where the DNA matches it firmly. Expanded clones get a size class; other rows say once, few or many, or leave the size out.

cdr3_aa: CASSSDLSSYGYTF
cdr3_nt: TGCGCCAGCAGCTCGGACTTATCTAGCTATGGCTACACCTTC
clone_size: many
v_call: TRBV5-1
d_call: .
j_call: TRBJ1-2

cdr3_aa: CASSSSTEAFF
cdr3_nt: TGTGCCAGCAGCTCGAGTACTGAAGCTTTCTTT
clone_size: many
v_call: TRBV7-9
d_call: .
j_call: TRBJ1-1

cdr3_aa: CASRTGLNTEAFF
cdr3_nt: TGTGCCAGTAGGACAGGACTGAACACTGAAGCTTTCTTT
clone_size: medium-sized
v_call: TRBV6-1
d_call: TRBD1
j_call: TRBJ1-1

cdr3_aa: CPSIIQGGIHSPLHF
cdr3_nt: TGTCCCAGTATTATACAGGGAGGTATCCATTCACCCCTCCACTTT
clone_size: .
v_call: TRBV19
d_call: .
j_call: TRBJ1-6

cdr3_aa: CASSSSPGGTYEQYF
cdr3_nt: TGCGCCAGCAGTTCCTCTCCAGGGGGTACCTACGAGCAGTACTTC
clone_size: many
v_call: TRBV6-6
d_call: TRBD1
j_call: TRBJ2-7

cdr3_aa: CAWSINSKGSNQPQHF
cdr3_nt: TGTGCCTGGAGCATTAACAGCAAGGGGAGCAATCAGCCCCAGCATTTT
clone_size: many
v_call: TRBV30
d_call: .
j_call: TRBJ1-5

cdr3_aa: CASSSRDRNTGELFF
cdr3_nt: TGTGCCAGCAGCTCCCGGGACAGGAACACCGGGGAGCTGTTTTTT
clone_size: .
v_call: TRBV13
d_call: TRBD1
j_call: TRBJ2-2

cdr3_aa: CASRAGTLYNEQFF
cdr3_nt: TGTGCCAGCAGAGCGGGGACCCTCTACAATGAGCAGTTCTTC
clone_size: many
v_call: TRBV6-1
d_call: TRBD2
j_call: TRBJ2-1

cdr3_aa: CASRGRGETQYF
cdr3_nt: TGTGCCAGCAGGGGACGAGGAGAGACCCAGTACTTC
clone_size: medium-sized
v_call: TRBV6-1
d_call: .
j_call: TRBJ2-5

cdr3_aa: CSGDREDTQYF
cdr3_nt: TGCAGCGGGGACAGGGAAGATACGCAGTATTTT
clone_size: many
v_call: TRBV29-1
d_call: TRBD1
j_call: TRBJ2-3

cdr3_aa: CASSFGGGDQPQHF
cdr3_nt: TGCGCCAGCAGCTTTGGGGGTGGGGATCAGCCCCAGCATTTT
clone_size: many
v_call: TRBV5-1
d_call: .
j_call: TRBJ1-5

cdr3_aa: CASSLMDGDTEAFF
cdr3_nt: TGTGCCAGCAGCCTTATGGACGGAGACACTGAAGCTTTCTTT
clone_size: many
v_call: TRBV14
d_call: .
j_call: TRBJ1-1

cdr3_aa: CASSPRARSDEQYF
cdr3_nt: TGTGCCAGCAGCCCTCGGGCTAGATCTGACGAGCAGTACTTC
clone_size: .
v_call: TRBV12-3/TRBV12-4
d_call: .
j_call: TRBJ2-7

cdr3_aa: CASSHSNSQPQHF
cdr3_nt: TGCGCCAGCAGCCACAGCAATAGCCAGCCCCAGCATTTT
clone_size: many
v_call: TRBV4-1
d_call: .
j_call: TRBJ1-5